These T cell receptor beta chains were read from a single sample in a study of beta chain features in type 1 diabetes. Data came from immunoSEQ multiplex PCR; TCRdb stores just in-frame clones and leaves some out. This table has fewer than 150,000 clones, 6.9% appearing once. Sequencing used central memory CD4+ T cells from blood. Source of these receptors: a woman under 40 in good health. CDR3s include the opening cysteine and the closing phenylalanine or tryptophan. The D gene is left open where the match is weak. Some rows mark clone size as missing; the rest say once, few, many or name a class of expanded clone.

>TRBJ2-3|many|.|TRBV28
TGTGCCAGCAGTTTATTCCCCTCCTCGCGGGACACAGATACGCAGTATTTT
CASSLFPSSRDTDTQYF
>TRBJ2-3|.|.|TRBV7-2
TGTGCCAGCAGCTTAGCGGCAGGGGAGAGCACAGATACGCAGTATTTT
CASSLAAGESTDTQYF
>TRBJ2-3|many|TRBD1|TRBV19
TGTGCCAGCCGATCCGGGACAGGGCCAGATACGCAGTATTTT
CASRSGTGPDTQYF
>TRBJ2-3|few|TRBD2|TRBV5-6
TGTGCCAGCAGCTTGGCCATCGGGTCTAGCGGAAGCACAGATACGCAGTATTTT
CASSLAIGSSGSTDTQYF
>TRBJ2-1|few|.|TRBV18
TGTGCCAGCTCACAGGGGGGGATCTCCTACAATGAGCAGTTCTTC
CASSQGGISYNEQFF
>TRBJ2-1|many|TRBD2|TRBV29-1
TGCAGCGTCCCGGGACTAGCGGACAATGAGCAGTTCTTC
CSVPGLADNEQFF
>TRBJ2-2|few|.|TRBV7-8
TGTGCCAGCAGCCTAAGGGGGGGAGGAGACACCGGGGAGCTGTTTTTT
CASSLRGGGDTGELFF
>TRBJ2-5|.|.|TRBV6-6
TGTGCCAGCAGTCCCCCTGTACAAGAGACCCAGTACTTC
CASSPPVQETQYF
>TRBJ2-5|many|TRBD2|TRBV28
TGTGCCAGCAGTCCCTCGGGGAGGGGTGAGACCCAGTACTTC
CASSPSGRGETQYF
>TRBJ2-7|many|.|TRBV28
TGTGCCAGCACCAGTAGCGTCTACGAGCAGTACTTC
CASTSSVYEQYF
>TRBJ2-2|few|.|TRBV9
TGTGCCAGCAGCCCCAGGGAGAACACCGGGGAGCTGTTTTTT
CASSPRENTGELFF
>TRBJ1-4|many|.|TRBV29-1
TGCAGCTATAACGGGGGGGGAAAACTGTTTTTT
CSYNGGGKLFF
>TRBJ2-7|.|.|TRBV7-6
TGTGCCAGCAGCGAAAGGACGGACAATTCCTACGAGCAGTACTTC
CASSERTDNSYEQYF
>TRBJ2-7|.|TRBD1|TRBV6-1
TGTGCCAGCAGAGCCCGTAGGACAGGGTTTTACGAGCAGTACTTC
CASRARRTGFYEQYF
>TRBJ2-7|few|TRBD1|TRBV6-6
TGTGCCAGCACCCCGACAGGGAGAAACTACGAGCAGTACTTC
CASTPTGRNYEQYF
>TRBJ1-2|.|TRBD1|TRBV7-2
TGTGCCAGCAGCTTAGAAATTACCAGGGGGAAATATGGCTACACCTTC
CASSLEITRGKYGYTF
>TRBJ2-3|.|TRBD1|TRBV6-1
TGTGCCAGTGCCCCGCCGACAGGGAAGGGTGATACGCAGTATTTT
CASAPPTGKGDTQYF
>TRBJ2-6|.|TRBD2|TRBV11-2
TGTGCCAGCAGCTCAGGACTAGCGGGAGGGTTTGGGGCCAACGTCCTGACTTTC
CASSSGLAGGFGANVLTF
>TRBJ2-7|.|.|TRBV9
TGTGCCAGCAGCGGGGGGGGCCCTAAGCAGTACTTC
CASSGGGPKQYF
>TRBJ2-5|.|.|TRBV7-9
TGTGCCAGCAACCGCGGGTACCAAGAGACCCAGTACTTC
CASNRGYQETQYF
>TRBJ1-1|.|.|TRBV7-6
TGTGCCAGCAGCTTAGGGGGGGAGACTGAAGCTTTCTTT
CASSLGGETEAFF
>TRBJ2-3|few|TRBD1|TRBV5-4
TGTGCCAGCAGCCGGACAGGGTGGGGTAGCACAGATACGCAGTATTTT
CASSRTGWGSTDTQYF
>TRBJ1-1|many|.|TRBV19
TGTGCCAGTACACTGACAGACTACACTGAAGCTTTCTTT
CASTLTDYTEAFF
>TRBJ1-1|few|.|TRBV5-4
TGTGCCAGCAGCTTGGGACAGATGAACACTGAAGCTTTCTTT
CASSLGQMNTEAFF
>TRBJ1-1|.|TRBD1|TRBV19
TGTGCCAGTAGTATTCTGAACAGGGGGAACACTGAAGCTTTCTTT
CASSILNRGNTEAFF
>TRBJ2-2|few|TRBD1|TRBV28
TGTGCCAGCGGCGACGGGACAGCCTTCGGGGAGCTGTTTTTT
CASGDGTAFGELFF
>TRBJ1-1|.|.|TRBV19
TGTGCCAGTAGTATAACGCTCGGGGTGATGAACACTGAAGCTTTCTTT
CASSITLGVMNTEAFF
>TRBJ1-1|.|TRBD1|TRBV18
TGTGCCAGCTCACCTGGACAGGGGACGGCTGAAGCTTTCTTT
CASSPGQGTAEAFF
>TRBJ2-7|.|.|TRBV11-2
TGTGCCAGCAGCTTAGGTGGAGGGGGCAAGGAGCAGTACTTC
CASSLGGGGKEQYF